The next 5 T cell receptor beta chains were all read from a single sample in a study of identical twins. One entry per CDR3 protein results from TCRdb running MiXCR on the 5' RACE reads. The sample has about 470,000 distinct CDR3 sequences, 20% to 25% seen once; the top ten hold around 3%. These data also featured in a second study, about T cells expressing NK-cell markers.

The sequencing input was CD4+ T cells sorted from blood. These receptors were taken from a woman younger than 35 in good health.

V usage is TRBV20-1 and J usage is TRBJ1-5; 7 positions match TRBD1. The CDR3 consists of 14 residues. With V trimmed by 6 bases and J by 6 bases, 11 bases remained unmatched. From germline, CDR1 is DFQATT and CDR2 SNEGSKA (reference sequence). The DNA for the CDR3 is TGCAGTGCCCTACGACAGGGAGCGAGTCAGCCCCAGCATTTT. This gives the protein CSALRQGASQPQHF.

This clonotype occurred a few times. V is TRBV6-1 and J is TRBJ2-1, with 7 bases identical to TRBD1. The junction had 10 bases not matched to a gene; V was cut back by 6 bases and J by 8 bases. The CDR3 runs to 14 residues. From germline, CDR1 is MNHNS and CDR2 SASEGT. The CDR3: CASSRDSKEDEQFF. The CDR3 DNA is TGTGCCAGCAGCCGGGACAGTAAAGAAGATGAGCAGTTCTTC.

Only a few counts were recorded for this clonotype. The chain is built from TRBV10-3 and TRBJ1-2; 7 bases match TRBD1. The junction had 2 bases not matched to a gene; V was cut back by 4 bases and J by 6 bases. This CDR3 has 12 amino acids. CDR1 ENHRY and CDR2 SYGVKD come from the germline V gene. DNA of the CDR3: TGTGCCATCAGTGGCACAGGGGATGGCTACACCTTC. This encodes CAISGTGDGYTF.

The chain combines TRBV3-1 with TRBJ2-5; TRBD2 matches 9 bases. The ends lost 1 base at V and 11 bases at J; junction bases unmatched: 8. Germline V lookup: CDR1 LGHDT, CDR2 YNNKEL (reference sequence). The CDR3 sequence is 14 residues long. This CDR3 is CASSQGQTSGGQYF. The CDR3 nucleotides read TGTGCCAGCAGCCAAGGACAGACAAGCGGGGGGCAGTACTTC.

In this sample, this clonotype turned up a few times. This chain connects TRBV20-1 to TRBJ2-1; 10 positions match TRBD2. Germline V gene data show CDR1 as DFQATT and CDR2 as SNEGSKA (reference sequence). Unmatched junction bases numbered 14, after V lost 5 bases and J lost 13 bases. The length of the CDR3 is 14 residues. In DNA, the CDR3 is TGCAGTGCTCTCAAACTAGCGGGACGGGGACTACAGTTCTTC. Translating it yields CSALKLAGRGLQFF.